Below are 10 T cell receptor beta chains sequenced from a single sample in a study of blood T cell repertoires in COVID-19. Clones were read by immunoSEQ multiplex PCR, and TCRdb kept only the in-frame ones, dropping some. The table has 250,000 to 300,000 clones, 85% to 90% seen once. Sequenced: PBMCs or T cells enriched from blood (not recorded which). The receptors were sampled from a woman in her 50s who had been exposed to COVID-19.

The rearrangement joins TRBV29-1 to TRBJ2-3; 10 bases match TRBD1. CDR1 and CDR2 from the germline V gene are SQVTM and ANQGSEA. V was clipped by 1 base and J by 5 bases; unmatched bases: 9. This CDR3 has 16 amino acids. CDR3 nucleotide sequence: TGCAGCGTTGAAGCTCCCGGGACAGGGGACGGAGATACGCAGTATTTT. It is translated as CSVEAPGTGDGDTQYF.

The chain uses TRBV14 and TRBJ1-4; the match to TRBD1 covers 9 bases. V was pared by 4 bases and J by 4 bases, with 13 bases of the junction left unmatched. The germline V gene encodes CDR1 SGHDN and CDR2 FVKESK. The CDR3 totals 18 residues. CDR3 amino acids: CASSRLPEDRGLNEKLFF. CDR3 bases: TGTGCCAGCAGCCGACTCCCGGAGGACAGGGGACTTAATGAAAAACTGTTTTTT.

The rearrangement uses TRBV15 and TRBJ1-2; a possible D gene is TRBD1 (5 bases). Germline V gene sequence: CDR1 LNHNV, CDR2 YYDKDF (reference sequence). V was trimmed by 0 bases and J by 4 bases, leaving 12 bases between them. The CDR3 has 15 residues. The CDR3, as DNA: TGTGCCACCAGCAGAGATCCCAGGAGGGGCTATGGCTACACCTTC. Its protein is CATSRDPRRGYGYTF.

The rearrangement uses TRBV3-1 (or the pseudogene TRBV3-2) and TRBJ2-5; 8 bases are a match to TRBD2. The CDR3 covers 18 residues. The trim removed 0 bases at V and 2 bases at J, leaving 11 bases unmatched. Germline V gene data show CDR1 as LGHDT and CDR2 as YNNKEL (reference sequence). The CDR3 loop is CASSQDRNRAGGQETQYF. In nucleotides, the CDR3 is TGTGCCAGCAGCCAAGATCGGAATAGGGCGGGGGGACAAGAGACCCAGTACTTC.

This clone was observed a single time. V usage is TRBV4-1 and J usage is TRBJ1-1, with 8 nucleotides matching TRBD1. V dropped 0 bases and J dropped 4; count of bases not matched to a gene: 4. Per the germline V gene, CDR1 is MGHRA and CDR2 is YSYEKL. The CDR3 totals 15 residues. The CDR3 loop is CASSQEYRGSTEAFF. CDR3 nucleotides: TGCGCCAGCAGCCAAGAGTACAGGGGGAGCACTGAAGCTTTCTTT.

The CDR3 bases are TGTGCCAGTAGTATTAACCAGTACAATGAGCAGTTCTTC. Translation gives CASSINQYNEQFF. The genes are TRBV19 and TRBJ2-1; D remains ambiguous. Trimming stripped 3 bases from V and 4 bases from J, with 7 bases between. The CDR3 consists of 13 residues. Germline loops: CDR1 LNHDA, CDR2 SQIVND (reference sequence). The variable domain in full, completed from reference TRBV19 and TRBJ2-1, reads DGGITQSPKYLFRKEGQNVTLSCEQNLNHDAMYWYRQDPGQGLRLIYYSQIVNDFQKGDIAEGYSVSREKKESFPLTVTSAQKNPTAFYLCASSINQYNEQFFGPGTRLTVL.

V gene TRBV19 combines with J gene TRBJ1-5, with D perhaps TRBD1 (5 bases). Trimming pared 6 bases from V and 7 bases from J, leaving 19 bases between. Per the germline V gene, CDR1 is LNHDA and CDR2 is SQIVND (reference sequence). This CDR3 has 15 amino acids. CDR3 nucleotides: TGTGCCAGTAGATCCACCGGGGGGGGTATACAGCCCCAGCATTTT. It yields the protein CASRSTGGGIQPQHF.

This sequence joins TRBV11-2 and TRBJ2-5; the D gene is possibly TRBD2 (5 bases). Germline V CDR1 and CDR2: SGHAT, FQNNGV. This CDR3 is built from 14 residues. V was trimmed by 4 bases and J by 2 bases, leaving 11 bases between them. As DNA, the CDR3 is TGTGCCAGCAGCTACCCCGGGGTGCAAGAGACCCAGTACTTC. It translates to CASSYPGVQETQYF.

The CDR3 nucleotides are TGTGCTAGTGCCCGGACTAGCGACTTCACAGATACGCAGTATTTT. It codes for CASARTSDFTDTQYF. The chain employs TRBV12-5 and TRBJ2-3, with 9 bases aligning to TRBD2. V trimming: 7 bases; J trimming: 2 bases; junction bases outside the gene matches: 7. The CDR3 is made up of 15 amino acids. The germline V gene has CDR1 LGHNT and CDR2 FRNRAP.

This chain's CDR3 is CASSLITGGSGGNTIYF. DNA for the CDR3: TGTGCCAGCAGCCTCATTACAGGGGGCTCAGGAGGAAACACCATATATTTT. The J gene is TRBJ1-3, the V gene TRBV3-1 (or the pseudogene TRBV3-2); 9 bases are shared with TRBD1. The germline V gene has CDR1 LGHDT and CDR2 YNNKEL (reference sequence). The CDR3 consists of 17 residues. V dropped 4 bases and J dropped 4; count of bases not matched to a gene: 11.